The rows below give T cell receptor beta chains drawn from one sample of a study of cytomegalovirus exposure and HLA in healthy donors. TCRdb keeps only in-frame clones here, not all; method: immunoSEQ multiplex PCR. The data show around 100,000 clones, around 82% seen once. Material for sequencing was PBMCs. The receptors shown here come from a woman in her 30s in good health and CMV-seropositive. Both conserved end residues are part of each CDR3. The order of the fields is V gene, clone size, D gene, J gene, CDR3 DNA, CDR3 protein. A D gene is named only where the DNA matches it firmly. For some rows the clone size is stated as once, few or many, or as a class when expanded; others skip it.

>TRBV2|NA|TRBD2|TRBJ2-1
TGTGCCAGCAAGAGACTAGCGGGAGGTATCTACAATGAGCAGTTCTTC
CASKRLAGGIYNEQFF
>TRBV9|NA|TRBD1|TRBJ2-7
TGTGCCAGCAGCCCCCGGGACAGTTCCTACGAGCAGTACTTC
CASSPRDSSYEQYF
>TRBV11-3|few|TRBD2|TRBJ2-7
TGTGCCAGCAGCCGACTAGCGGGACCCTACGAGCAGTACTTC
CASSRLAGPYEQYF
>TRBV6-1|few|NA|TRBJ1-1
TGTGCCAGCAGTCGGTCCGAAGCTTTCTTT
CASSRSEAFF
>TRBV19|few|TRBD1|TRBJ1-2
TGTGCCAGTAGTGCCGGGGACAGGCTAAACTATGGCTACACCTTC
CASSAGDRLNYGYTF
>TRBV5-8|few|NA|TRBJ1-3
TGTGTCCCGACGGGGGACCCCTTTAGCTCTGGAAACACCATATATTTT
CVPTGDPFSSGNTIYF
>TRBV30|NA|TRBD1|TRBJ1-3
TGTGCTTACACAGGGGGAGGAAACACCATATATTTT
CAYTGGGNTIYF
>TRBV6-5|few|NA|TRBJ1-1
TGTGCCAGCCGGGACATCAAGGAGGCTGAAGCTTTCTTT
CASRDIKEAEAFF
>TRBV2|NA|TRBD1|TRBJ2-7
TGTGCCAGCAGTGGCCGACAGGGGAATTACGAGCAGTACTTC
CASSGRQGNYEQYF
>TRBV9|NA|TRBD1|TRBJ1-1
TGTGCCAGCAGCGTAGCTATGGACAGGGAAGCTTTCTTT
CASSVAMDREAFF
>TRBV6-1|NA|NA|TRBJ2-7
TGTGCCAGCAGTGAAGAAATAGCCCACTACGAGCAGTACTTC
CASSEEIAHYEQYF
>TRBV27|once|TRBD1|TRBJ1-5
TGTGCCAGCAGTCCCGGCCGACAGGGCCTTCGTGAAGGTAATCAGCCCCAGCATTTT
CASSPGRQGLREGNQPQHF
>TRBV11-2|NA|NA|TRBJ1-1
TGTGCCAGCAGCTTATTAGGGGGGGGGAACACTGAAGCTTTCTTT
CASSLLGGGNTEAFF
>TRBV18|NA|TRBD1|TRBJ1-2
TGTGCCAGCTCACCACCGAAGACAGGGGTGTATGGCTACACCTTC
CASSPPKTGVYGYTF
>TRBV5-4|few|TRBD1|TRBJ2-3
TGTGCCAGCAGCTTGTCGGGACAGGGAATGGATACGCAGTATTTT
CASSLSGQGMDTQYF
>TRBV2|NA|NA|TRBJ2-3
TGTGCCAGCAGTGATTCTCGAAACTCAAACACAGATACGCAGTATTTT
CASSDSRNSNTDTQYF
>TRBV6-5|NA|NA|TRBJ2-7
TGTGCCAGCACCTCCTCGCGCGAGCAGTACTTC
CASTSSREQYF
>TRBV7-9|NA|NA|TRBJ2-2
TGTGCCAGCAGCAGGGGTGACGCCGGGGAGCTGTTTTTT
CASSRGDAGELFF
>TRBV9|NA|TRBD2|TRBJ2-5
TGTGCCAGCAGCGTAACTAGCGGGGGGGCCGGGGAGACCCAGTACTTC
CASSVTSGGAGETQYF
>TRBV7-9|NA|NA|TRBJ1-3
TGTGCCAGCAGCTTCGGGTCTGGAAACACCATATATTTT
CASSFGSGNTIYF
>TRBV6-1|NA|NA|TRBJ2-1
TGTGCCAGCAGTGAGGGAGTCCGTTACAATGAGCAGTTCTTC
CASSEGVRYNEQFF
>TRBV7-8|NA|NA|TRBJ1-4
TGTGCCAGCAGCAAGACAGTTGGAGAAAAACTGTTTTTT
CASSKTVGEKLFF
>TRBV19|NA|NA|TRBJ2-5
TGTGCCAGTAGTAACACAAAGACAGCGTACCAAGAGACCCAGTACTTC
CASSNTKTAYQETQYF
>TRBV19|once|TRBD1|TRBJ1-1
TGTGCCAGTAGTACTCCTCACAGGGGGCTCACTGAAGCTTTCTTT
CASSTPHRGLTEAFF
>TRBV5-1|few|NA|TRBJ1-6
TGCGCCAGCAGCGTGGACGGTGCCCCTAATTCACCCCTCCACTTT
CASSVDGAPNSPLHF
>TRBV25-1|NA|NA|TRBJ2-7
TGTGCCAGCACGTCGGGTGGGGCGCGGTCTGGCGAGCAGTACTTC
CASTSGGARSGEQYF
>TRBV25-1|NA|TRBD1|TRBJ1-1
TGTGCCAGCAGTGCGGGACAGGGTCTAAGGAACTTATTT
CASSAGQGLRNLF
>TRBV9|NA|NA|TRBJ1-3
TGTGCCAGCAGCCCAGATCCCGGCGCAGGGCCAGGAAACACCATATATTTT
CASSPDPGAGPGNTIYF
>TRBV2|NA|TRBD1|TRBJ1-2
TGTGCCAGTGGGGGACAGGGGATGGGCTACACCTTC
CASGGQGMGYTF
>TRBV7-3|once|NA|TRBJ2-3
TGTGCCAGCAGCTTAAGACAGGCTACAGATACGCAGTATTTT
CASSLRQATDTQYF
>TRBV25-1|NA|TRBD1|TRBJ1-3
TGTGCCAGCACCGGGACAGGTGGAAACACCATATATTTT
CASTGTGGNTIYF
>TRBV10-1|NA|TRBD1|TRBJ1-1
TGCGCCAGTAATAAGCCTGGGGGACAGGGGGCCAAGGATCCTGAAGCTTTCTTT
CASNKPGGQGAKDPEAFF
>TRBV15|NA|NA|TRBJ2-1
TGTGCCACCAGCAGAGGGGACACTAGTATCAATGAGCAGTTCTTC
CATSRGDTSINEQFF
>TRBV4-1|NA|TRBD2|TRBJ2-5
TGCGCCAGCAGCCAAGATATTACTAGCGGGGGGTCCGGGACCCAGTACTTC
CASSQDITSGGSGTQYF
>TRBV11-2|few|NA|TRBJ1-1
TGTGCCAGCAAGCGTAAAGGAAACACTGAAGCTTTCTTT
CASKRKGNTEAFF
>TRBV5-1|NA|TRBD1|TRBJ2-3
TGCGCCAGCAGCCTGGGGGCGGGACAGGGGTTTCGGGATACGCAGTATTTT
CASSLGAGQGFRDTQYF
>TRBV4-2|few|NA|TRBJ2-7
TGTGCCAGCAGCCATCAGGGGTCTTCCTCCTACGAGCAGTACTTC
CASSHQGSSSYEQYF
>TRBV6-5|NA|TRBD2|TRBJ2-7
TGTGCCAGCAGTTACTCGATGGCTAGCGGGGTCTACGAGCAGTACTTC
CASSYSMASGVYEQYF
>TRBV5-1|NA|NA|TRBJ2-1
TGCGCCAGCAGCTTGTGGGAGAACAATGAGCAGTTCTTC
CASSLWENNEQFF
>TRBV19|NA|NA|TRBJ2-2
TGTGCCAGTACCTCTTTAATGACTAGTTCCACCGGGGAGCTGTTTTTT
CASTSLMTSSTGELFF
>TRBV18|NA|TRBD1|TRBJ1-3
TGTGCCAGCAAGACAGGGGGGCCTGGAAACACCATATATTTT
CASKTGGPGNTIYF
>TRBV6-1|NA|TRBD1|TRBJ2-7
TGTGCCAGCCACAGGGGAGATAGCTCCTACGAGCAGTACTTC
CASHRGDSSYEQYF
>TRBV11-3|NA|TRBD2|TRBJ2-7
TGTGCCAGCAGCTTAGACAGGGCTAGCGGCGAGCAGTACTTC
CASSLDRASGEQYF
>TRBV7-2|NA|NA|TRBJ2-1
TGTGCCAGCAGCTTACAGGGTGGGGGAGGCTACAATGAGCAGTTCTTC
CASSLQGGGGYNEQFF
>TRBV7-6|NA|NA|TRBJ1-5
TGTGCCAGCAGCCCCAATCCCTCACAGGCATATAGCAATCAGCCCCAGCATTTT
CASSPNPSQAYSNQPQHF
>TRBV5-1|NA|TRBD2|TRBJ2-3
TGCGCCAGCAGCCGGGGGGTAGTAGCGGGAGGAGCAGATACGCAGTATTTT
CASSRGVVAGGADTQYF
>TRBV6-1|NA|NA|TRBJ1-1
TGTGCCAGCGGGGGGGCTGAAGCTTTCTTT
CASGGAEAFF
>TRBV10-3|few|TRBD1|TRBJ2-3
TGTGCCATCAGAGCGGGACAGGGGACAGATACGCAGTATTTT
CAIRAGQGTDTQYF
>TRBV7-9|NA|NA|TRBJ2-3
TGTGCCAGCAGCTTAGGACAGAACACAGATACGCAGTATTTT
CASSLGQNTDTQYF